This T cell receptor (beta chain) appears in the sequencing data of a study of ipilimumab plus nivolumab after autologous stem cell transplantation (dated by TCRdb to the early 2020s). Describing the broader study: The median number of doses that trial patients received was 5 or 6 for ipilimumab and roughly 8 for nivolumab. Both primary refractory and relapsed disease were represented in the DLBCL cohort, where 18-month progression-free survival was approximately 87% and 28%, respectively. Patients undergoing autologous transplant for high-risk diffuse large B cell lymphoma, mature T cell lymphoma, or multiple myeloma were enrolled in the trial. Thirty-five patients made up the trial's intent-to-treat population. Beyond this particular receptor, the publication reports: According to the authors, a biologic rationale for studying the approach further came from T cell receptor repertoire, regulatory T cell phenotype and gut microbiota profiles. The authors concluded that combined checkpoint inhibition appeared tolerable when used as consolidation after transplant.

Checkpoint therapy began 14 to 28 days after autologous transplant, with ipilimumab given at 1 mg/kg intravenously on day 1 of selected weeks. The nivolumab dose was 3 mg/kg intravenously, delivered on day 1 of weeks 1, 4, 7, 10, and every two weeks through week 26. This was a Phase Ib clinical trial that tested ipilimumab plus nivolumab, given as combined checkpoint inhibition, for consolidation following autologous stem cell transplantation. This clone was observed once. Its target antigen remains unknown. Base-call qualities are not available, and no considerably larger clone is one nucleotide away. Based on the germline V gene, the CDR1 and CDR2 sequences are MGHRA and YSYEKL. The CDR3 runs 15 residues from the cysteine to the phenylalanine. The only DNA kept is the CDR3, 45 bases in frame from the first base. V is clipped by 0 bases and J by 0 bases, and the sequence between their germline boundaries is 8 bases long.

The library was generated by the immunoSEQ multiplex PCR assay. Sourced from immuneACCESS, this table was stored by TCRdb with only in-frame sequences that have V and J called. A share of the clones is absent; for the studies checked, an unresolved V gene accounts for under half, and the remainder has no known explanation. The sample data list about 83,000 clones, and under 85% of these were observed just once. The top ten hold around 2% of the sample. Material: PBMCs, obtained in a trial of ipilimumab plus nivolumab as post-transplant consolidation. The sequence was obtained from a male donor with diffuse large B-cell lymphoma. Recombination connected TRBV4-1 to TRBJ1-1, with no D gene named confidently. The base sequence is TGCGCCAGCAGCCAAGAACGAGGCATGAACACTGAAGCTTTCTTT. Its amino acids are CASSQERGMNTEAFF.